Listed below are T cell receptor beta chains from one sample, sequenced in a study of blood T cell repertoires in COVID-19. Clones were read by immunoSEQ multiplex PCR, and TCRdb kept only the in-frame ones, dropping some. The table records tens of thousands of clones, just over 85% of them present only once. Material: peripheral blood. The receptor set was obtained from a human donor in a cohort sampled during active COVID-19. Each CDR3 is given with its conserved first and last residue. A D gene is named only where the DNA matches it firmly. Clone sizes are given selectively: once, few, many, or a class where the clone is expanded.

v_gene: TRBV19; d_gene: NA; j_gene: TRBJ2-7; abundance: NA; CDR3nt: TGTGCCAGTACTTCCCGGCTTGGGGGGAGCACCTACGAGCAGTACTTC; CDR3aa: CASTSRLGGSTYEQYF
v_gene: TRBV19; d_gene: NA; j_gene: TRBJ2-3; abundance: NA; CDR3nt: TGTGCCAGTAGTGCGACACTTTGGGATACGCAGTATTTT; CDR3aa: CASSATLWDTQYF
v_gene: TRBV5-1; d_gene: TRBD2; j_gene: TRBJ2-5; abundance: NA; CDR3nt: TGCGCCAGCAGTCGGACTAGCGGGAGATCGGAGACCCAGTACTTC; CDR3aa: CASSRTSGRSETQYF
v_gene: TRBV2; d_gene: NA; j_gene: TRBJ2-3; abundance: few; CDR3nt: TGTGCCAGCAGCCCCAACACAGATACGCAGTATTTT; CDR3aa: CASSPNTDTQYF
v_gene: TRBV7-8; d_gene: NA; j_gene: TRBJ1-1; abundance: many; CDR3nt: TGTGCCAGCAGCTTAGCGAGGTGGGCAGGGCCCACGAACACTGAAGCTTTCTTT; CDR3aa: CASSLARWAGPTNTEAFF
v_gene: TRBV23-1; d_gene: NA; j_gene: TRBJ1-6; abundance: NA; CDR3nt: TGCGCCAGCAGTCAATCGTCAGGTTTATCACCCCTCCACTTT; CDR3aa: CASSQSSGLSPLHF
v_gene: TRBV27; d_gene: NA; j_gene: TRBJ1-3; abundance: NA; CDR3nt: TGTGCCAGCAGCCTATCGGGGGTTGGAAACACCATATATTTT; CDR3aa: CASSLSGVGNTIYF
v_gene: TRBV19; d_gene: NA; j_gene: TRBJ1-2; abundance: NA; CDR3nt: TGTGCCAGTAGTATCACCAGGGACGGGGAGGGTGGCTACACCTTC; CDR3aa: CASSITRDGEGGYTF
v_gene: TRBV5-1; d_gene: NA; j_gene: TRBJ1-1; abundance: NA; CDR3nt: TGCGCCAGCAGCTTGGGGGTGGGCTGGACTGAAGCTTTCTTT; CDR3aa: CASSLGVGWTEAFF
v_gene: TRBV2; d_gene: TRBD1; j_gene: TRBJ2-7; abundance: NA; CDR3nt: TGTGCCACCGTAGACAGGGCGAACTACGAGCAGTACTTC; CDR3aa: CATVDRANYEQYF
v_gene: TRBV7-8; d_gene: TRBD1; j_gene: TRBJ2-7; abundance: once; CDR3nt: TGTGCCAGCAGCTTAGCTGGGACAGGGGACGAGCAGTACTTC; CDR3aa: CASSLAGTGDEQYF
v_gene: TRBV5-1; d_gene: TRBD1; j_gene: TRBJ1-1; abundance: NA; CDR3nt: TGCGCCAGCAGCTTGCGACAGGGGGCAGGAACTGAAGCTTTCTTT; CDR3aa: CASSLRQGAGTEAFF
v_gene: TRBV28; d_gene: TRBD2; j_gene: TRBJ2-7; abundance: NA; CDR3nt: TGTGCCAGCAGTGCTGCCTCGACTAGCTCCTCCTACGAGCAGTACTTC; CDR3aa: CASSAASTSSSYEQYF
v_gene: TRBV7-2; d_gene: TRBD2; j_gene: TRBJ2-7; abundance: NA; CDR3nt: TGTGCCACCCAAAGGCCGGGGGGGTACGAGCAGTACTTC; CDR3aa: CATQRPGGYEQYF
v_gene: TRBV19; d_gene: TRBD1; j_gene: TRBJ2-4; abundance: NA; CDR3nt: TGTGCCAGTTCGGTGGGACAGGGGGGAAACATTCAGTACTTC; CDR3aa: CASSVGQGGNIQYF
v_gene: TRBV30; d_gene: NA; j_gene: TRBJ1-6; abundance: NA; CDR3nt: TGTGCCTGGAGCGAAACAAAACTAATTCGCTCCTATAATTCACCCCTCCACTTT; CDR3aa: CAWSETKLIRSYNSPLHF
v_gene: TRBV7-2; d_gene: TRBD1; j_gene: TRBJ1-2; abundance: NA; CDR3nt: TGTGCCAGCAGCTTAGGGACAGGGGGAGCTAGGGGCTACACCTTC; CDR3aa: CASSLGTGGARGYTF